The entry that follows covers one T cell receptor (beta chain) sequence. The record originates from a study of cytomegalovirus exposure and HLA in healthy donors. The V end was cut by 1 base, the J end by 8 bases, with 18 bases between. CDR1 and CDR2 (germline): MDHEN, SYDVKM. The length of the CDR3 is 16 residues. Use of 60 Vbeta and 13 Jbeta primers characterized the PCR. The repertoire was sequenced with immunoSEQ multiplex PCR; TCRdb's copy has only in-frame clones and lacks some. The top ten clones hold roughly 1.6% of a sample with about 160,000 clones, 82% of them seen once. Specimen: PBMCs. This sequence was found in a girl aged 5 to 17 in good health and CMV-seropositive. V usage is TRBV28 and J usage is TRBJ2-1, with a possible D match to TRBD2 (5 bases). CDR3 sequence: CASSLLTTFEGHEQFF. The CDR3 nucleotides are TGTGCCAGCAGTTTATTAACGACGTTTGAGGGTCATGAGCAGTTCTTC.